These T cell receptor beta chains were read from a single sample in a study of cytomegalovirus exposure and HLA in healthy donors. Method: immunoSEQ multiplex PCR; TCRdb's copy keeps in-frame clones and lacks some. The data hold around 180,000 clones, with approximately 80% observed a single time. Sequenced sample: PBMCs. The receptors were sampled from a male donor in good health and CMV-seronegative. Both conserved end residues are trimmed from each CDR3.

CDR3 protein: ASSLGTANTEAF
V gene: TRBV7-9
J gene: TRBJ1-1

CDR3 protein: ASSKQARSSYNEQF
V gene: TRBV28
J gene: TRBJ2-1

CDR3 protein: ASSMDTGSSYNEQF
V gene: TRBV19
J gene: TRBJ2-1

CDR3 protein: ASSDRTGVLADTQY
V gene: TRBV5-6
J gene: TRBJ2-3

CDR3 protein: ASSSGTGLQETQY
V gene: TRBV5-5
J gene: TRBJ2-5

CDR3 protein: ASSLGRINQPQH
V gene: TRBV7-2
J gene: TRBJ1-5

CDR3 protein: ASGPGGKLF
V gene: TRBV6-4
J gene: TRBJ1-4

CDR3 protein: ASSSSPGASYEQY
V gene: TRBV7-6
J gene: TRBJ2-7

CDR3 protein: ASSLDGKEVETQY
V gene: TRBV5-1
J gene: TRBJ2-5

CDR3 protein: ASSPSGQVYGYT
V gene: TRBV28
J gene: TRBJ1-2

CDR3 protein: ASSAGQGAQAF
V gene: TRBV5-4
J gene: TRBJ1-1

CDR3 protein: ASSDGLGTEAF
V gene: TRBV2
J gene: TRBJ1-1

CDR3 protein: ASSLTGGPAETQY
V gene: TRBV7-3
J gene: TRBJ2-5

CDR3 protein: ASSIFQGADEQY
V gene: TRBV19
J gene: TRBJ2-7

CDR3 protein: ASSRGTGLWETQY
V gene: TRBV6-5
J gene: TRBJ2-5

CDR3 protein: AAGPSGGPASEQF
V gene: TRBV10-3
J gene: TRBJ2-1

CDR3 protein: ASSQDRGNTDTQY
V gene: TRBV5-4
J gene: TRBJ2-3

CDR3 protein: ASSFRREGETQY
V gene: TRBV28
J gene: TRBJ2-5

CDR3 protein: ASSDHGQGTYEQY
V gene: TRBV6-1
J gene: TRBJ2-7